This is a list of T cell receptor beta chains from one sample in a study of cytomegalovirus exposure and HLA in healthy donors. Assay used: immunoSEQ multiplex PCR; TCRdb lists only in-frame clones, some missing. Of roughly 120,000 clones listed, 85% are singletons. Sequencing used PBMCs. Receptors originate from a woman aged 30 to 39 in good health and CMV-seronegative. The CDR3 runs from the conserved cysteine through the conserved F or W. A D gene is named only where the DNA matches it firmly. A clone size is listed for some rows: how often the clone was seen (once, few, many), or a class if it is expanded.

>NA|TRBV19|TRBJ2-5|NA
CASSGPVLSGAQETQYF
TGTGCCAGTAGTGGCCCGGTCCTCAGCGGAGCACAAGAGACCCAGTACTTC
>NA|TRBV11-2|TRBJ1-2|NA
CASSLVGVNYGYTF
TGTGCCAGCAGCTTGGTAGGGGTTAACTATGGCTACACCTTC
>NA|TRBV2|TRBJ2-7|NA
CASSAGEQYF
TGTGCCAGCAGTGCGGGGGAGCAGTACTTC
>TRBD2|TRBV7-6|TRBJ2-5|NA
CASSPGLAGGPGETQYF
TGTGCCAGCAGCCCCGGACTAGCGGGGGGGCCGGGCGAGACCCAGTACTTC
>TRBD2|TRBV29-1|TRBJ2-1|NA
CSVEGLAGRSSYNEQFF
TGCAGCGTTGAGGGACTAGCGGGACGGAGCTCCTACAATGAGCAGTTCTTC
>TRBD1|TRBV30|TRBJ2-5|NA
CAWSKGQGNQETQYF
TGTGCCTGGAGCAAAGGACAGGGAAACCAAGAGACCCAGTACTTC
>TRBD2|TRBV19|TRBJ2-3|once
CASSIVLADTDTQYF
TGTGCCAGTAGTATAGTACTAGCGGACACAGATACGCAGTATTTT
>NA|TRBV10-3|TRBJ1-2|NA
CAISPVNYGYTF
TGTGCCATCAGCCCGGTGAACTATGGCTACACCTTC
>NA|TRBV7-6|TRBJ2-6|NA
CASSYSPTSMAPAGANVLTF
TGTGCCAGCAGCTATTCCCCGACATCCATGGCCCCCGCCGGGGCCAACGTCCTGACTTTC
>TRBD1|TRBV27|TRBJ1-2|NA
CASSSTEDRGQGNGYTF
TGTGCCAGCAGTTCCACTGAGGACAGGGGGCAAGGGAATGGCTACACCTTC
>TRBD2|TRBV6-1|TRBJ2-7|NA
CASNLAGARSYEQYF
TGTGCCAGCAACTTAGCGGGGGCCCGCTCCTACGAGCAGTACTTC
>NA|TRBV12-5|TRBJ2-7|NA
CASGNGLPYEQYF
TGTGCTAGTGGTAATGGACTGCCCTACGAGCAGTACTTC
>NA|TRBV7-2|TRBJ2-2|NA
CASSLSPARPGELFF
TGTGCCAGCAGCTTAAGTCCGGCTAGGCCCGGGGAGCTGTTTTTT
>NA|TRBV14|TRBJ2-7|few
CASSQGVRDEQYF
TGTGCCAGCAGCCAAGGTGTGAGGGACGAGCAGTACTTC
>NA|TRBV5-4|TRBJ1-2|NA
CATGGMGKDYGYTF
TGTGCCACCGGGGGTATGGGGAAGGACTATGGCTACACCTTC
>NA|TRBV11-3|TRBJ2-2|NA
CASSLEVLTGELFF
TGTGCCAGCAGCTTAGAGGTACTAACCGGGGAGCTGTTTTTT
>NA|TRBV5-6|TRBJ1-1|NA
CASSVGIQGRDTEAFF
TGTGCCAGCAGCGTGGGGATACAGGGAAGGGACACTGAAGCTTTCTTT
>NA|TRBV7-2|TRBJ2-3|NA
CASSLDPGTDTQYF
TGTGCCAGCAGCTTAGATCCGGGGACAGATACGCAGTATTTT
>NA|TRBV19|TRBJ2-1|NA
CATRRRGGNEQFF
TGTGCCACACGGAGAAGGGGGGGGAATGAGCAGTTCTTC
>TRBD1|TRBV10-2|TRBJ1-2|NA
CASRGTVTNYGYTF
TGCGCCAGCAGAGGGACAGTTACTAACTATGGCTACACCTTC
>NA|TRBV10-3|TRBJ2-5|NA
CAIRGAGVQETQYF
TGTGCCATCCGGGGGGCGGGGGTACAAGAGACCCAGTACTTC
>TRBD2|TRBV4-3|TRBJ2-1|NA
CASSQTSGGSYNEQFF
TGCGCCAGCAGCCAAACTAGCGGGGGCTCCTACAATGAGCAGTTCTTC
>NA|TRBV4-1|TRBJ2-2|NA
CASSQEGGVPGELFF
TGCGCCAGCAGCCAAGAGGGCGGGGTACCCGGGGAGCTGTTTTTT
>NA|TRBV21-1|TRBJ1-1|NA
CASSAIRVHEAFF
TGTGCCAGCAGCGCCATCAGGGTCCATGAAGCTTTCTTT
>NA|TRBV25-1|TRBJ2-7|NA
CASSERQVGEQYF
TGTGCCAGCAGTGAAAGACAGGTTGGCGAGCAGTACTTC
>NA|TRBV5-4|TRBJ2-7|NA
CASSRSTAPATEQYF
TGTGCCAGCAGCCGTTCGACAGCCCCTGCTACCGAGCAGTACTTC